A selection of T cell receptor beta chains follows, all from one sample in a study of beta chain features in type 1 diabetes. Clones were sequenced by immunoSEQ multiplex PCR, and TCRdb holds only the in-frame ones, with some missing. The data hold some 240,000 clones, with 16% observed a single time. The source material was naive CD4+ T cells from blood. The receptors originated from a man aged 25 to 40 with type 1 diabetes. Both conserved end residues are part of each CDR3. The order of the fields is J gene, V gene, clone size, D gene, CDR3 DNA, CDR3 protein. The D gene is left open where the match is weak. Some rows mark clone size as missing; the rest say once, few, many or name a class of expanded clone.

J gene: TRBJ1-1
V gene: TRBV29-1
clone size: few
D gene: -
CDR3 DNA: TGCAGCGTTGAAGTTGCAGGGCGGCGGGCTGAAGCTTTCTTT
CDR3 protein: CSVEVAGRRAEAFF

J gene: TRBJ2-6
V gene: TRBV7-2
clone size: -
D gene: -
CDR3 DNA: TGTGCCAGCAGTAAGGAAAGCTCTGGGGCCAACGTCCTGACTTTC
CDR3 protein: CASSKESSGANVLTF

J gene: TRBJ2-5
V gene: TRBV5-4
clone size: -
D gene: TRBD2
CDR3 DNA: TGTGCCAGCAGCCCGGAGGCTGGAGCGGGAGGGCTGGGGGAGACCCAGTACTTC
CDR3 protein: CASSPEAGAGGLGETQYF

J gene: TRBJ2-7
V gene: TRBV4-3
clone size: -
D gene: -
CDR3 DNA: TGCGCCAGCAGCCAAGAGCAACAGGCGGGGCGCGAGCAGTACTTC
CDR3 protein: CASSQEQQAGREQYF

J gene: TRBJ2-5
V gene: TRBV7-9
clone size: -
D gene: TRBD2
CDR3 DNA: TGTGCCAGCAGCACCGACCGGGTGGGAGGGGAGACCCAGTACTTC
CDR3 protein: CASSTDRVGGETQYF

J gene: TRBJ2-7
V gene: TRBV7-8
clone size: few
D gene: -
CDR3 DNA: TGTGCCAGCAGCTTAGATGGACAGTCGTACGAGCAGTACTTC
CDR3 protein: CASSLDGQSYEQYF

J gene: TRBJ2-7
V gene: TRBV29-1
clone size: -
D gene: -
CDR3 DNA: TGCAGCGTTGAAGCGGGGCCGGGATCGGACGAGCAGTACTTC
CDR3 protein: CSVEAGPGSDEQYF

J gene: TRBJ2-6
V gene: TRBV7-9
clone size: -
D gene: -
CDR3 DNA: TGTGCCAGCAACTGGCTGGGCTCTGGGGCCAACGTCCTGACTTTC
CDR3 protein: CASNWLGSGANVLTF

J gene: TRBJ2-1
V gene: TRBV10-3
clone size: -
D gene: -
CDR3 DNA: TGTGCCATCCGCCAGTCCGGGGACTTCAACAATGAGCAGTTCTTC
CDR3 protein: CAIRQSGDFNNEQFF

J gene: TRBJ2-4
V gene: TRBV19
clone size: -
D gene: -
CDR3 DNA: TGTGCCAGTGGCCGCAGGGAAGGAGACATTCAGTACTTC
CDR3 protein: CASGRREGDIQYF

J gene: TRBJ2-7
V gene: TRBV19
clone size: -
D gene: -
CDR3 DNA: TGTGCCAGTAGTATAATGGCTAGCAGAGCTGTCTACGAGCAGTACTTC
CDR3 protein: CASSIMASRAVYEQYF

J gene: TRBJ2-3
V gene: TRBV5-4
clone size: -
D gene: -
CDR3 DNA: TGTGCCAGCAGCGTGGACCTCGCCGCAGATACGCAGTATTTT
CDR3 protein: CASSVDLAADTQYF

J gene: TRBJ2-1
V gene: TRBV29-1
clone size: -
D gene: TRBD2
CDR3 DNA: TGCAGCGTTGATGAGGGAGGGCTGTACAATGAGCAGTTCTTC
CDR3 protein: CSVDEGGLYNEQFF

J gene: TRBJ2-2
V gene: TRBV4-2
clone size: few
D gene: -
CDR3 DNA: TGTGCCAGCAGCCAAGTAAGCACCGGGGAGCTGTTTTTT
CDR3 protein: CASSQVSTGELFF

J gene: TRBJ2-1
V gene: TRBV5-1
clone size: few
D gene: -
CDR3 DNA: TGCGCCAGCAGCTTAGGGGAGAATGAGCAGTTCTTC
CDR3 protein: CASSLGENEQFF

J gene: TRBJ2-5
V gene: TRBV15
clone size: few
D gene: TRBD2
CDR3 DNA: TGTGCCACCAGCGCACGAAGGACTAGCGGGAGTGAGACCCAGTACTTC
CDR3 protein: CATSARRTSGSETQYF

J gene: TRBJ2-1
V gene: TRBV6-4
clone size: few
D gene: -
CDR3 DNA: TGTGCCAGCAGTCATCGAACAGCGGTCTCCTACAATGAGCAGTTCTTC
CDR3 protein: CASSHRTAVSYNEQFF

J gene: TRBJ1-2
V gene: TRBV29-1
clone size: few
D gene: -
CDR3 DNA: TGCAGCGTTGAAGGGCGGAGAAACTATGGCTACACCTTC
CDR3 protein: CSVEGRRNYGYTF

J gene: TRBJ2-3
V gene: TRBV5-1
clone size: -
D gene: -
CDR3 DNA: TGCGCCAGCAGCCCCCCGACGAGCACAGATACGCAGTATTTT
CDR3 protein: CASSPPTSTDTQYF

J gene: TRBJ2-1
V gene: TRBV5-4
clone size: -
D gene: -
CDR3 DNA: TGTGCCAGCATCTCTCCCGGGGACTCCTACAATGAGCAGTTCTTC
CDR3 protein: CASISPGDSYNEQFF

J gene: TRBJ2-5
V gene: TRBV11-2
clone size: -
D gene: -
CDR3 DNA: -
CDR3 protein: CASSLGRLTTSGQETQYF

J gene: TRBJ1-5
V gene: TRBV2
clone size: -
D gene: -
CDR3 DNA: TGTGCCAGCAGAGCTACATGGTCATTGCGGAATCAGCCCCAGCATTTT
CDR3 protein: CASRATWSLRNQPQHF

J gene: TRBJ2-1
V gene: TRBV29-1
clone size: few
D gene: TRBD1
CDR3 DNA: TGCAGCGTCCGAATTGGGACAGGGGGCTTGAATGAGCAGTTCTTC
CDR3 protein: CSVRIGTGGLNEQFF

J gene: TRBJ2-1
V gene: TRBV7-2
clone size: -
D gene: TRBD2
CDR3 DNA: TGTGCCAGCAGCTACTGGACTAGCGGTAGCAATGAGCAGTTCTTC
CDR3 protein: CASSYWTSGSNEQFF

J gene: TRBJ2-5
V gene: TRBV7-2
clone size: -
D gene: -
CDR3 DNA: TGTGCCAGCAGCTTAAGTCGGGAGACCCAGTACTTC
CDR3 protein: CASSLSRETQYF

J gene: TRBJ2-7
V gene: TRBV6-6
clone size: few
D gene: TRBD2
CDR3 DNA: TGTGCCAGCAGTCCCGGCGGGGGAAGATACGAGCAGTACTTC
CDR3 protein: CASSPGGGRYEQYF

J gene: TRBJ2-3
V gene: TRBV30
clone size: few
D gene: TRBD1
CDR3 DNA: TGTGCCTGGACCCCAGGGGGAGATACGCAGTATTTT
CDR3 protein: CAWTPGGDTQYF

J gene: TRBJ2-7
V gene: TRBV21-1
clone size: -
D gene: -
CDR3 DNA: TGTGCCAGCAGCAAAGGCTCCCTTAAGCGGGAGGTGGGCGAGCAGTACTTC
CDR3 protein: CASSKGSLKREVGEQYF

J gene: TRBJ2-1
V gene: TRBV4-3
clone size: -
D gene: -
CDR3 DNA: TGCGCCAGCAGCCAAGGGACCAACAATGAGCAGTTCTTC
CDR3 protein: CASSQGTNNEQFF

J gene: TRBJ2-1
V gene: TRBV7-2
clone size: -
D gene: -
CDR3 DNA: TGTGCCAGCAGCTTCTCTCATAGTATGGGTGAGCAGTTCTTC
CDR3 protein: CASSFSHSMGEQFF

J gene: TRBJ2-5
V gene: TRBV5-1
clone size: -
D gene: -
CDR3 DNA: TGCGCCAGCAGCCCGGAGGGCTCGGGGGACGAGACCCAGTACTTC
CDR3 protein: CASSPEGSGDETQYF

J gene: TRBJ2-1
V gene: TRBV15
clone size: few
D gene: TRBD2
CDR3 DNA: TGTGCCACCAGCAGGGCCCAGCGGGAGGTAGACGAGCAGTTCTTC
CDR3 protein: CATSRAQREVDEQFF

J gene: TRBJ2-7
V gene: TRBV25-1
clone size: few
D gene: TRBD2
CDR3 DNA: TGTGCCAGCAGTCCCGGGACTAGCTCGAGGCCCTACGAGCAGTACTTC
CDR3 protein: CASSPGTSSRPYEQYF

J gene: TRBJ2-1
V gene: TRBV13
clone size: few
D gene: TRBD1
CDR3 DNA: TGTGCCAGCAGCTTAGTAGGACAGGGTTCCTACAATGAGCAGTTCTTC
CDR3 protein: CASSLVGQGSYNEQFF

J gene: TRBJ2-7
V gene: TRBV4-1
clone size: few
D gene: TRBD1
CDR3 DNA: TGCGCCAGCAGCCAAGGTCGACAGGGAATCCGCGAGCAGTACTTC
CDR3 protein: CASSQGRQGIREQYF

J gene: TRBJ2-6
V gene: TRBV27
clone size: -
D gene: TRBD1
CDR3 DNA: TGTGCCAGCAGCAATACAGGGGGCACTGGGGCCAACGTCCTGACTTTC
CDR3 protein: CASSNTGGTGANVLTF

J gene: TRBJ1-1
V gene: TRBV2
clone size: -
D gene: -
CDR3 DNA: TGTGCCAGCACAAAGGCGAACACTGAAGCTTTCTTT
CDR3 protein: CASTKANTEAFF

J gene: TRBJ1-2
V gene: TRBV4-1
clone size: few
D gene: -
CDR3 DNA: TGCGCCAGCAGCCAAGCGGATGCTAACTATGGCTACACCTTC
CDR3 protein: CASSQADANYGYTF

J gene: TRBJ1-2
V gene: TRBV5-4
clone size: few
D gene: -
CDR3 DNA: TGTGCCAGCAGCCTGGGCGCCGGAGGGGAAGGCTACACCTTC
CDR3 protein: CASSLGAGGEGYTF

J gene: TRBJ2-1
V gene: TRBV15
clone size: few
D gene: TRBD1
CDR3 DNA: TGTGCCACCAGACCTACGGGACAGCTTAACAATGAGCAGTTCTTC
CDR3 protein: CATRPTGQLNNEQFF

J gene: TRBJ1-1
V gene: TRBV29-1
clone size: few
D gene: -
CDR3 DNA: TGCAGCGTTGAACGCGAAGGGGTTTTCAACACTGAAGCTTTCTTT
CDR3 protein: CSVEREGVFNTEAFF

J gene: TRBJ1-1
V gene: TRBV5-4
clone size: few
D gene: -
CDR3 DNA: TGTGCCAGCAGCATCCGGGACAAGGGAACTGAAGCTTTCTTT
CDR3 protein: CASSIRDKGTEAFF

J gene: TRBJ2-1
V gene: TRBV7-3
clone size: -
D gene: TRBD1
CDR3 DNA: TGTGCCAGCAGCCTCGGGACAGTTTCCTACAATGAGCAGTTCTTC
CDR3 protein: CASSLGTVSYNEQFF

J gene: TRBJ2-7
V gene: TRBV9
clone size: few
D gene: -
CDR3 DNA: TGTGCCAGCAGCGGGAGGGGTTCCTACGAGCAGTACTTC
CDR3 protein: CASSGRGSYEQYF

J gene: TRBJ1-5
V gene: TRBV10-2
clone size: -
D gene: TRBD1
CDR3 DNA: TGCGCCAGCAGCGCCGGGACAGGGAGTCAGCCCCAGCATTTT
CDR3 protein: CASSAGTGSQPQHF

J gene: TRBJ2-3
V gene: TRBV29-1
clone size: few
D gene: -
CDR3 DNA: TGCAGCGTTGCGGCTAGTGATCCAGATACGCAGTATTTT
CDR3 protein: CSVAASDPDTQYF

J gene: TRBJ2-7
V gene: TRBV19
clone size: few
D gene: -
CDR3 DNA: TGTGCCAGTAGTGACAGGATAATCGACGAGCAGTACTTC
CDR3 protein: CASSDRIIDEQYF

J gene: TRBJ1-4
V gene: TRBV14
clone size: -
D gene: -
CDR3 DNA: TGTGCCAGCAGCCAAGCAAGGACGGCAGCGAATGAAAAACTGTTTTTT
CDR3 protein: CASSQARTAANEKLFF

J gene: TRBJ2-2
V gene: TRBV7-9
clone size: -
D gene: -
CDR3 DNA: TGTGCCAGCAGCCTCGGGACCGCGAACACCGGGGAGCTGTTTTTT
CDR3 protein: CASSLGTANTGELFF

J gene: TRBJ2-3
V gene: TRBV5-4
clone size: -
D gene: TRBD1
CDR3 DNA: TGTGCCAGCAGCCCCGGGACAGGGGGAGATACGCAGTATTTT
CDR3 protein: CASSPGTGGDTQYF

J gene: TRBJ2-5
V gene: TRBV18
clone size: -
D gene: -
CDR3 DNA: TGTGCCAGCTCAACCGGAGAGGGCACCCAGTACTTC
CDR3 protein: CASSTGEGTQYF

J gene: TRBJ2-3
V gene: TRBV9
clone size: -
D gene: TRBD1
CDR3 DNA: TGTGCCAGCAGCGCAACTTTAGTGGACAGGGGAAGCACAGATACGCAGTATTTT
CDR3 protein: CASSATLVDRGSTDTQYF

J gene: TRBJ2-2
V gene: TRBV15
clone size: -
D gene: -
CDR3 DNA: TGTGCCACCAGCAGAGGTGGGCACACCGGGGAGCTGTTTTTT
CDR3 protein: CATSRGGHTGELFF

J gene: TRBJ2-7
V gene: TRBV28
clone size: -
D gene: -
CDR3 DNA: TGTGCCACCCTCGAAGGGATGCGGGAGCAGTACTTC
CDR3 protein: CATLEGMREQYF

J gene: TRBJ2-1
V gene: TRBV7-2
clone size: -
D gene: TRBD2
CDR3 DNA: TGTGCCAGCAGCCCTAGCGGGAGAGGCTACAATGAGCAGTTCTTC
CDR3 protein: CASSPSGRGYNEQFF

J gene: TRBJ2-7
V gene: TRBV30
clone size: few
D gene: TRBD1
CDR3 DNA: TGTGCCTGGAGTAGGACAGGGACGGGGGAGCAGTACTTC
CDR3 protein: CAWSRTGTGEQYF

J gene: TRBJ2-5
V gene: TRBV5-4
clone size: -
D gene: TRBD2
CDR3 DNA: TGTGCCAGCAGCTTAGGACTAGCGGGAGTCAAGGAGACCCAGTACTTC
CDR3 protein: CASSLGLAGVKETQYF

J gene: TRBJ2-1
V gene: TRBV6-6
clone size: -
D gene: -
CDR3 DNA: TGTGCCAGCAGTCCCGCGGATCCAAATAATGAGCAGTTCTTC
CDR3 protein: CASSPADPNNEQFF